This T cell receptor (beta chain) was documented in a study of shared clonotypes between healthy human individuals. At the level of the study: A couple of women and a few men aged 18 to 49 made up the donors. Findings and caveats of the study: Clonotypes shared by all four donors outscored non-shared clonotypes in generation probability.

Genomic DNA belonging to each subset was distributed in equal measure over several immunoSEQ plates. Profiling relied on immunoSEQ multiplex PCR, and the TCRdb table lists in-frame clones only, not all of them. The top ten clones hold around 1.7% of a sample with approximately 1.9 million clones, 90% to 95% of them seen once. CD8 cells regarded as naive lacked CD45RO, were positively chosen for CCR7, and omitted terminally differentiated effector memory CD45RA+ cells. CDR1 and CDR2 from the germline V gene are SGHVS and FQNEAQ. The CDR3 runs to 13 residues. V lost 1 base to trimming and J lost 5 bases, with 6 bases between them. With regard to this clone: As yet, its antigen is unknown. This same CDR3 is encoded by further DNA sequences in the sample.

This receptor was identified in a man aged 18 to 29 in good health. Some clones in this sample may be carry-over from other donors' samples. The material sequenced was naive CD8+ T cells from PBMCs. The chain joins TRBV7-8 to TRBJ2-1; D uncertain. The CDR3, as DNA: TGTGCCAGCAGCTTAGTAGGCAACAATGAGCAGTTCTTC. The encoded protein is CASSLVGNNEQFF.